Below are 31 T cell receptor beta chains sequenced from a single sample in a study of CXCR3-negative and CXCR3-positive naive CD8 T cells. Through 5' RACE with UMI labels, the TRB cDNA libraries were prepared. Reprocessing the 5' RACE reads, TCRdb reports a single entry for every CDR3 protein and omits DNA. The sample has 100,000 to 150,000 distinct CDR3 sequences. Material: naive CXCR3- CD8+ T cells from blood. The sample's subset: CD45RO-CCR7+CD27+CD95- naive CD8+ T cells lacking CXCR3 (TNR3-). The receptors come from a human donor in good health. Some clones in this sample may be carry-over from other donors' samples.

The CDR3 region is CASSPGQSYEQYF. The chain joins TRBV7-9 to TRBJ2-7; there is no DNA to check the TCRdb D call of TRBD1. The CDR3 contains 13 residues. The germline gives CDR1 SEHNR, CDR2 FQNEAQ (reference sequence).

V usage is TRBV7-2 and J usage is TRBJ2-1. The germline V gene encodes CDR1 SGHTA and CDR2 FQGNSA. CDR3 length: 12 residues. The CDR3 protein is CASSLDYNEQFF.

The chain recombines TRBV20-1 with TRBJ2-1; TCRdb's D call of TRBD2 is untestable without DNA. The CDR3 length is 15 residues. Germline CDR1 DFQATT, CDR2 SNEGSKA (reference sequence). This CDR3 is CSARDRGAAGNEQFF.

The chain couples TRBV7-9 to TRBJ1-1; the TCRdb D gene call, TRBD1, has no DNA to confirm it. The CDR3 loop spans 19 amino acids. Germline values: CDR1 SEHNR, CDR2 FQNEAQ (reference sequence). CDR3 residues: CASSSSFLRTGALPGEAFF.

The J gene is TRBJ2-5, the V gene TRBV7-2; TCRdb reports TRBD1, a call that lacks DNA to check it against. The CDR3 spans 13 residues. Germline values: CDR1 SGHTA, CDR2 FQGNSA. This CDR3 reads CASSSDRQETQYF.

This chain connects TRBV6-2 or TRBV6-3 to TRBJ2-7; no DNA is available, so the TRBD1 call from TCRdb remains unchecked. Germline V gives CDR1 MNHEY, CDR2 SVGEGT. The CDR3 length is 14 residues. The CDR3 spells CASSYRDRGYEQYF.

The gene calls are TRBV3-1 and TRBJ2-7. The CDR3 sequence is 15 residues long. The germline CDR1 and CDR2 sequences are LGHDT and YNNKEL (reference sequence). CDR3 sequence reads: CASSQVSGSSYEQYF.

CDR3 sequence reads: CASSPDSGGYEQYF. V and J are TRBV12-3 or TRBV12-4 and TRBJ2-7; TCRdb gives TRBD1 as the D gene, but with no DNA this cannot be confirmed. This CDR3 comprises 14 residues.

The V gene is TRBV7-9, the J gene TRBJ2-1; lacking DNA, the TRBD1 call made by TCRdb goes unchecked. Per germline, CDR1 SEHNR and CDR2 FQNEAQ (reference sequence). The CDR3 is 14 amino acids. Here the CDR3 reads CASSPSGGKHEQFF.

The CDR3 reads CASSFRQRATNEKLFF. The genes are TRBV5-5 and TRBJ1-4. The CDR3 runs to 16 residues. Germline values: CDR1 SGHKS, CDR2 YYEKEE (reference sequence).

The chain employs TRBV9 and TRBJ2-7; TCRdb gives TRBD1 as the D gene, but with no DNA this cannot be confirmed. CDR1 and CDR2 from the germline V gene are SGDLS and YYNGEE. There are 22 residues in the CDR3. The CDR3 is CASILTRSWQGSLEDDYYEQYF.

The rearrangement links TRBV15 to TRBJ2-5; the TCRdb call, TRBD2, lacks DNA for checking. The germline V gene encodes CDR1 LNHNV and CDR2 YYDKDF (reference sequence). The CDR3 is 15 amino acids. CDR3 in amino acids: CATSRRTRPQETQYF.

The chain employs TRBV7-9 and TRBJ2-7. The germline V gene has CDR1 SEHNR and CDR2 FQNEAQ (reference sequence). The CDR3 length is 16 residues. CDR3 in amino acids: CASSLIVTGFGREQYF.

This chain uses TRBV7-3 with TRBJ2-3; TCRdb indicates TRBD2, and absent DNA this call remains unverified. CDR1 is SGHTA and CDR2 is FQGTGA in the germline V gene. This CDR3 is built from 14 residues. CDR3 sequence reads: CASSSLAGADTQYF.

The chain has TRBV12-3 or TRBV12-4 and TRBJ1-1; TCRdb outputs TRBD1, but without DNA this stays unchecked. The CDR3 spans 13 residues. The CDR3 reads CASKSAGVPEAFF.

The gene calls are TRBV15 and TRBJ2-1; as DNA is missing, the TRBD1 call by TCRdb cannot be tested. Germline V gene lookup returns CDR1 LNHNV and CDR2 YYDKDF (reference sequence). This CDR3 has 15 residues. The CDR3 region is CATSRATGAQNEQFF.

This chain links TRBV5-6 with TRBJ2-7; TCRdb proposes TRBD2, but this gene call is untestable without DNA. Germline V lookup: CDR1 SGHDT, CDR2 YYEEEE. The CDR3 length is 16 residues. CDR3 protein: CASSLGTSGVTYEQYF.

V and J are TRBV28 and TRBJ2-7; the TRBD2 assignment by TCRdb is unverifiable without DNA. Germline assignment: CDR1 MDHEN and CDR2 SYDVKM. The length of the CDR3 is 14 residues. The CDR3 spells CASSFWEGLAEQYF.

J is TRBJ2-2 and V is TRBV6-5; TCRdb gives TRBD1 as the D gene, but with no DNA this cannot be confirmed. From germline, CDR1 is MNHEY and CDR2 SVGAGI. The CDR3 contains 15 residues. CDR3 amino acids: CASSYFPRPSGELFF.

The V gene is TRBV12-3 or TRBV12-4, the J gene TRBJ2-3; TCRdb designates TRBD1, a call that cannot be tested without DNA. This CDR3 spans 14 amino acids. CDR3 residues: CASSPETGPDTQYF.

This chain uses TRBV5-1 with TRBJ2-7; there is no DNA to check the TCRdb D call of TRBD2. The germline gives CDR1 SGHRS, CDR2 YFSETQ. CDR3 length: 14 amino acids. CDR3 protein: CASSTAGSTYEQYF.

The CDR3 loop reads CSVESRIIGTEAFF. The chain joins TRBV29-1 to TRBJ1-1. CDR3 length: 14 residues. Germline-derived CDR1 and CDR2 are SQVTM and ANQGSEA.

The chain employs TRBV5-1 and TRBJ2-7; the D call of TRBD1 rests on TCRdb alone, since no DNA is present to check it. This CDR3 region has 16 residues. Germline V CDR1 and CDR2: SGHRS, YFSETQ. This CDR3 is CASSLGRTGENYEQYF.

The V call is TRBV2, the J call TRBJ2-5; there is no DNA to check the TCRdb D call of TRBD2. This CDR3 comprises 16 residues. Per the germline V gene, CDR1 is SNHLY and CDR2 is FYNNEI. CDR3 in amino acids: CASSEHSDYPQETQYF.

The chain recombines TRBV20-1 with TRBJ2-1. Germline values: CDR1 DFQATT, CDR2 SNEGSKA (reference sequence). The CDR3 totals 14 residues. CDR3 protein: CSAGVLSSYNEQFF.

The J gene is TRBJ2-7, the V gene TRBV5-1; there is no DNA to check the TCRdb D call of TRBD1. The length of the CDR3 is 17 residues. Per the germline V gene, CDR1 is SGHRS and CDR2 is YFSETQ. The CDR3 sequence: CASSQNSRQATFYEQYF.

This chain connects TRBV15 to TRBJ2-1; TCRdb designates TRBD1, a call that cannot be tested without DNA. The CDR3 runs to 17 residues. In germline, CDR1 is LNHNV, CDR2 YYDKDF (reference sequence). CDR3: CATSRVSGQGSYNEQFF.

V gene TRBV7-8 combines with J gene TRBJ2-7; the D call from TCRdb, TRBD1, cannot be confirmed without DNA. The CDR3 runs to 16 residues. Germline V CDR1 and CDR2: SGHVS, FQNEAQ. Here the CDR3 reads CASSLAPGQGPYEQYF. Variable domain in full (rest from reference TRBV7-8 and TRBJ2-7): GAGVSQSPRYKVAKRGQDVALRCDPISGHVSLFWYQQALGQGPEFLTYFQNEAQLDKSGLPSDRFFAERPEGSVSTLKIQRTQQEDSAVYLCASSLAPGQGPYEQYFGPGTRLTVT.

The V and J genes are TRBV25-1 and TRBJ2-7. The V gene's germline CDR1 is MGHDK and CDR2 SYGVNS. The CDR3 consists of 14 residues. The CDR3 spells CASSEYYSPYEQYF.

The gene calls are TRBV10-3 and TRBJ1-3. Germline V gives CDR1 ENHRY, CDR2 SYGVKD. The CDR3 runs to 12 residues. The CDR3 here is CAIRDPGNTIYF.

The gene calls are TRBV29-1 and TRBJ1-1. The CDR3 has 11 residues. Germline-derived CDR1 and CDR2 are SQVTM and ANQGSEA. The CDR3 spells CSVVMGTEAFF.